This section outlines one T cell receptor beta chain sequence together with its context. What antigen it recognizes has not been identified. Base qualities are not recorded, but no much larger clone differs from it by a single base. TCRbeta CDR3 regions were amplified from genomic DNA using the immunoSEQ Assay, a bias-controlled multiplex PCR. On the study's bioinformatics: The number of nucleated cells in each sample was estimated by amplification of reference gene primers within the assay. To quantify the absolute abundance of each unique TCRbeta CDR3 rearrangement, sequence reads were collapsed and filtered. For each sample, productive Simpson clonality was calculated as the square root of Simpson's diversity index across productive rearrangements. TCRdb limited this immuneACCESS table to in-frame rearrangements with V and J called. A share of clones is missing; checked studies link under half to unresolved V genes, and the rest is unexplained. From that table come the V and J calls and clone size; the DNA was used to work out D and trimming. This sample gives over 150,000 clones in total; over 80% of them show up just once. Approximately 4.1% of the sample belongs to the ten largest clones.

This sample stems from a study of blood T cell repertoires in COVID-19 (TCRdb year 2020). Study-wide context: Samples from collaborators originated in the United States, Italy and Spain and spanned both the acute and convalescent phases of COVID-19. The material from the prospective study consisted of cDNA or gDNA derived from T cells, B-cell-depleted T cells, or PBMCs. Subjects who had been exposed to COVID-19, were actively infected with it, or had recovered from it provided the deeply sampled blood TCRbeta repertoires that made up the dataset. The repertoires were made available in a free public database intended to serve as a resource for research on the immune response to SARS-CoV-2. Samples came from the ongoing ImmuneRACE study (first 160 participants) plus 1,254 subjects from 6 global collaborators. Nearly every sample came with metadata listing a de-identified subject ID, COVID-19 status, age in years and sex. HLA class I and class II types, where available, came from metadata supplied by the sample provider rather than from assay-based typing. Overall study results and their limits: The amount of clinical and demographic metadata varied by source and participant and was provided uncurated.

Another Seattle source contributed samples from volunteer blood donors who had recovered from COVID-19. Collaborating institutions collected whole blood in K2EDTA tubes following their own protocols. For TCRbeta analysis, collaborators shipped samples as frozen whole blood, isolated PBMCs, or DNA extracted from either of those sample types. Material: peripheral blood. The clonotype comes from an older woman who had recovered from COVID-19.

Read as DNA, the sequence is TGCGCCAGCAGCTTGGGGGCTAGCGGGACGAGCTCCTACGAGCAGTACTTC. Its protein product is CASSLGASGTSSYEQYF. Rearrangement joined TRBV5-1 to TRBJ2-7; TRBD2 matches 9 bases in the middle. CDR1 SGHRS and CDR2 YFSETQ are derived from the germline V gene. Inclusive of the bounding cysteine and phenylalanine, the CDR3 is 17 residues long. Only the CDR3 DNA is retained, 51 bases long and in frame from the first base. Unmatched junction bases come to 7, with V trimmed by 0 bases and J by 0 bases.